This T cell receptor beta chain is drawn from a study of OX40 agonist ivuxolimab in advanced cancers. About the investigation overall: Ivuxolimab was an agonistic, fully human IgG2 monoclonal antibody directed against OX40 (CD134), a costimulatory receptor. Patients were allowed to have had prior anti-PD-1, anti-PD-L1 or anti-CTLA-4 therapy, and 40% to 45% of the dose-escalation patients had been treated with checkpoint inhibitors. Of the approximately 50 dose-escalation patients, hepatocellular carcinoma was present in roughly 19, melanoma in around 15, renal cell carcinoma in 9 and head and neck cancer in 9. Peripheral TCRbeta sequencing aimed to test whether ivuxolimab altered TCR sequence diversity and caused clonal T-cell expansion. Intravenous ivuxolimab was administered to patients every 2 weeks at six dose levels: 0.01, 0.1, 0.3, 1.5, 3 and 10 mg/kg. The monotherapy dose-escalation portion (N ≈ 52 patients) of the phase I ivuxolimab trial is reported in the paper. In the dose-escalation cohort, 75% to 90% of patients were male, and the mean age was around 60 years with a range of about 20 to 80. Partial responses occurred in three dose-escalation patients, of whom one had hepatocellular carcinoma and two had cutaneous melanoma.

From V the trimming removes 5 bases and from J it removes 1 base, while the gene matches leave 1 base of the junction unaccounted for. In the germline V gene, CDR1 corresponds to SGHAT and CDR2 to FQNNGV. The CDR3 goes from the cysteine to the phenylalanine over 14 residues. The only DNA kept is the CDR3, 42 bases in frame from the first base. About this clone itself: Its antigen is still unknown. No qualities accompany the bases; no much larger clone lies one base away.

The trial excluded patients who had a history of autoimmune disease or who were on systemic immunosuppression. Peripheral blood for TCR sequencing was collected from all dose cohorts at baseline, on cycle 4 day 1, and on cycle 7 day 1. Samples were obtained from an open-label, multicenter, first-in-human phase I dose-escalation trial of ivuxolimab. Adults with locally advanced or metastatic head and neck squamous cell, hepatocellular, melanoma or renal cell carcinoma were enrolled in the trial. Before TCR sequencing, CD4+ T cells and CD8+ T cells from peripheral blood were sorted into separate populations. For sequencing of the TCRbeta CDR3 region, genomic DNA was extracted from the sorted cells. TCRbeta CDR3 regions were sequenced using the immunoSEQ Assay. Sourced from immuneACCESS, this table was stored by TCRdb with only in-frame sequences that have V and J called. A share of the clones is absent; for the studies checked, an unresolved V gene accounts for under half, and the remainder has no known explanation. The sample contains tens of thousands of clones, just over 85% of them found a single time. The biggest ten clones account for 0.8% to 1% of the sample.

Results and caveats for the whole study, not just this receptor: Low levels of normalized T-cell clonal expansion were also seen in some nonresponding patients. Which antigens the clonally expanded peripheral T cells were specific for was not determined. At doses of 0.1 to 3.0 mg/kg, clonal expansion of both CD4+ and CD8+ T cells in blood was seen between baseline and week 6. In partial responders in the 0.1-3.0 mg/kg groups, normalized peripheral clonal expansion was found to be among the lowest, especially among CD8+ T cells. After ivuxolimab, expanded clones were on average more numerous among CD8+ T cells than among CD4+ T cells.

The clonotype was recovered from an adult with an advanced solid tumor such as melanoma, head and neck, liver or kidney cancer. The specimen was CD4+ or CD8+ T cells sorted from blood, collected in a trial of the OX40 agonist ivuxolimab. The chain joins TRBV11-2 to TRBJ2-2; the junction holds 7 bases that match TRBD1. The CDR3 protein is CASSRDRNTGELFF. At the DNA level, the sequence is TGTGCCAGCAGCCGGGACAGGAACACCGGGGAGCTGTTTTTT.